This TCR beta chain was observed in a study of T-cell reconstitution after alpha-beta-depleted transplantation in children. The authors prepared the TCRbeta library with unique molecular identifiers. TCRdb called the PCR reads again in MiXCR, with one record for every CDR3 protein. This sample has about 540,000 distinct CDR3 sequences; approximately 20% occur once, and the top ten carry 3.3%. Trimming removed 2 bases from V and 2 bases from J, with 9 bases in between. The CDR3 covers 14 residues. From germline, CDR1 is SEHNR and CDR2 FQNEAQ (reference sequence). The sequence was collected from a human donor who donated a stem cell graft to a child with acute lymphoblastic leukemia. This specimen was PBMCs from the stem cell graft donor, taken from the stem cell graft. V usage is TRBV7-9 and J usage is TRBJ2-5; weak D call: TRBD2 (6 bases). Here the CDR3 DNA reads TGTGCCAGCAGCTTAAGGGACTTGCAAGAGACCCAGTACTTC. This gives the protein CASSLRDLQETQYF.